This TCR beta chain was profiled in a study of shared clonotypes between healthy human individuals. V lost 0 bases, J lost 4 bases, and 7 bases lay in between. CDR3 length: 13 residues. Germline values: CDR1 GTSNPN, CDR2 SVGIG (reference sequence). Details on this clone: Other DNA sequences of this sample code for an identical CDR3.

Method: immunoSEQ multiplex PCR; TCRdb's copy keeps in-frame clones and lacks some. The sample records more than 2 million clones, approximately 95% being singletons. The clonotype was recovered from a man aged 18 to 29 in good health. The rearrangement uses TRBV30 and TRBJ1-5; no clear D. Sequencing was carried out using naive CD4+ T cells sorted from blood. Subset given: CD45RA+ positively selected. In nucleotides, the CDR3 is TGTGCCTGGAGTGTACTAGGGAATCAGCCCCAGCATTTT. Its protein product is CAWSVLGNQPQHF. Variable domain in full (rest from reference TRBV30 and TRBJ1-5): SQTIHQWPATLVQPVGSPLSLECTVEGTSNPNLYWYRQAAGRGLQLLFYSVGIGQISSEVPQNLSASRPQDRQFILSSKKLLLSDSGFYLCAWSVLGNQPQHFGDGTRLSIL.